One sample yielded the 14 T cell receptor beta chains listed below, sequenced in a study of glioma-infiltrating T cells. Amplification of TCR alpha and beta CDR3 regions from RNA used iRepertoire nested multiplex PCR. TCRdb ran MiXCR on the multiplex PCR reads and lists one entry per CDR3 protein. The table records under 200,000 distinct CDR3 sequences, around 40% of them present only once. What was sequenced was glioma tissue, nonneoplastic brain tissue, or PBMCs (not recorded which). These receptors were taken from a human donor with low-grade glioma or glioblastoma, undergoing nonglioma brain surgery, or in good health (not recorded which).

At least ten counts were recorded for this clonotype. This chain links TRBV6-1 with TRBJ2-1; D is unclear. Germline V gene sequence: CDR1 MNHNS, CDR2 SASEGT. The CDR3 consists of 13 residues. The ends were cut back, 1 base at V and 7 bases at J, with 8 bases in the middle. CDR3 region: CASSEGPQNEQFF. As DNA, the CDR3 is TGTGCCAGCAGTGAAGGCCCCCAGAATGAGCAGTTCTTC.

This clonotype was found many times. The chain uses TRBV20-1 and TRBJ1-1, with D hard to call. The CDR3 is 13 residues long. CDR1 and CDR2 (germline): DFQATT, SNEGSKA (reference sequence). V was clipped by 6 bases and J by 1 base, with 12 bases between them. CDR3 coding DNA: TGCAGTGCGAGTGACTTCACGAACACTGAAGCTTTCTTT. This encodes CSASDFTNTEAFF.

This clonotype has a count of ten or more. The chain joins TRBV28 to TRBJ2-7; D call uncertain. Deletions cut 4 bases from V and 3 bases from J, with 13 bases between. Germline loops: CDR1 MDHEN, CDR2 SYDVKM. This CDR3 spans 14 amino acids. CDR3 coding DNA: TGTGCCAGCAGTTACTCAGGTAATCTCTACGAGCAGTACTTC. Residues: CASSYSGNLYEQYF.

The chain has TRBV5-1 and TRBJ1-1; D is uncertain. Germline V gene sequence: CDR1 SGHRS, CDR2 YFSETQ. The CDR3 has 16 amino acids. V shed 4 bases and J shed 1 base, with 17 bases lying between them. The DNA for the CDR3 is TGCGCCAGCAGCCCTACAATCGACATTAAGAACACTGAAGCTTTCTTT. The encoded protein is CASSPTIDIKNTEAFF. Looking up the rest from reference TRBV5-1 and TRBJ1-1 gives the full variable domain: KAGVTQTPRYLIKTRGQQVTLSCSPISGHRSVSWYQQTPGQGLQFLFEYFSETQRNKGNFPGRFSGRQFSNSRSEMNVSTLELGDSALYLCASSPTIDIKNTEAFFGQGTRLTVV.

As regards this clonotype: A read error may produce the germline difference seen at one junction end. V is TRBV4-1 and J is TRBJ2-1; 10 bases are shared with TRBD2. The CDR3 contains 18 residues. Per germline, CDR1 MGHRA and CDR2 YSYEKL. The CDR3 is CASRQAPDSGRPYNEQFF. The CDR3 bases are TGCGCCAGCAGACAAGCCCCCGATAGCGGGAGGCCCTACAATGAGCAGTTCTTC.

There are many counts of this clonotype. This chain connects TRBV7-9 to TRBJ1-1; no clear D gene. CDR3 length: 12 amino acids. V was cut by 5 bases and J by 7 bases, with 11 bases left in between. Germline CDR1 SEHNR, CDR2 FQNEAQ (reference sequence). CDR3 loop: CASSQEGLEAFF. In DNA, the CDR3 is TGTGCCAGCAGCCAGGAGGGTCTTGAAGCTTTCTTT.

The chain combines TRBV7-2 with TRBJ2-7; 8 bases are a match to TRBD2. The V segment lost 4 bases and the J segment 6 bases; nucleotides outside the gene matches: 8. Germline V lookup: CDR1 SGHTA, CDR2 FQGNSA. The CDR3 covers 14 residues. The CDR3 region has the DNA TGTGCCAGCAGCTGGGGACTAGATCCTTCCGAGCAGTACTTC. As protein: CASSWGLDPSEQYF.

The gene calls are TRBV28 and TRBJ2-5, with 14 positions matching TRBD2. J was trimmed by 3 bases and V by 8 bases; bases with no gene match: 17. This CDR3 spans 19 amino acids. Germline V gives CDR1 MDHEN, CDR2 SYDVKM. DNA for the CDR3: TGTGCCAGCCACTCTCCGGGACTAGCGGGAGTACACCGGAAAGAGACCCAGTACTTC. Its protein product is CASHSPGLAGVHRKETQYF.

CDR3 sequence: CASSFGADTGELFF. The CDR3 coding sequence is TGTGCCAGCTCATTTGGGGCAGACACCGGGGAGCTGTTTTTT. The rearrangement links TRBV18 to TRBJ2-2; tentative D call: TRBD1 (5 bases). V was clipped by 5 bases and J by 3 bases, with 10 bases between them. There are 14 residues in the CDR3. Germline-derived CDR1 and CDR2 are KGHSH and LQKENI.

The genes are TRBV5-4 and TRBJ1-6; the D is unclear. Per germline, CDR1 SGHNT and CDR2 YYREEE (reference sequence). The V end lost 0 bases, the J end lost 9 bases, and 10 bases lay between the germline ends. The CDR3 extends over 14 amino acids. The CDR3, as DNA: TGTGCCAGCAGCTTGGACAGCGCCGGTTCACCCCTCCACTTT. This sequence encodes CASSLDSAGSPLHF. Looking up the rest from reference TRBV5-4 and TRBJ1-6 gives the full variable domain: ETGVTQSPTHLIKTRGQQVTLRCSSQSGHNTVSWYQQALGQGPQFIFQYYREEENGRGNFPPRFSGLQFPNYSSELNVNALELDDSALYLCASSLDSAGSPLHFGNGTRLTVT.

Of note for this clonotype: A much larger clone sits a single nucleotide away, making a read error possible. V gene TRBV20-1 combines with J gene TRBJ2-7, with TRBD2 as a possible D gene (5 bases). The CDR3 totals 15 residues. Germline CDR1 reads DFQATT; CDR2 reads SNEGSKA (reference sequence). The CDR3 bases are TGCAGTGCTCCCTCCCCCTACGGGAAGATCTACGAGCAGTGCTTC. Translation gives CSAPSPYGKIYEQCF.

Only one count was recorded for this clonotype. This may stem from a read error, because a much larger clone lies one nucleotide away. The gene calls are TRBV7-9 and TRBJ2-4, with 7 bases matching TRBD2. Germline loops: CDR1 SEHNR, CDR2 FQNEAQ (reference sequence). Trimming at V came to 5 bases and at J to 6 bases, leaving 10 bases not matched to a gene. This CDR3 region has 15 residues. The CDR3 here is CASSRTRGRGNIQYF. For the CDR3, the DNA is TGTGCCAGCAGCCGGACTAGAGGGAGGGGAAACATTCAGTACTTC.

With respect to this clonotype: A much larger clone lies a single base off, so this may be a read error. The conserved final phenylalanine or tryptophan is absent from the CDR3, which likely points to a read error. The V call is TRBV28, the J call TRBJ2-7; tentatively, D is TRBD1 (5 bases). Germline loops: CDR1 MDHEN, CDR2 SYDVKM. V was pared by 4 bases and J by 2 bases, with 9 bases between. The CDR3 runs to 13 residues. The CDR3 spells CASSSLRAYEQYS. DNA of the CDR3: TGTGCCAGCAGTTCCCTCAGGGCCTACGAGCAGTACTCC.

This clonotype was seen a single time. J is TRBJ2-3 and V is TRBV29-1, with D perhaps TRBD2 (5 bases). The CDR3 is 13 amino acids. Trimming left V 3 bases short and J 4 bases short, with 11 bases between. The germline V gene encodes CDR1 SQVTM and CDR2 ANQGSEA. CDR3 nucleotides: TGCAGCGTTGATCGGGGTATGGCAGATACGCAGTATTTT. This sequence encodes CSVDRGMADTQYF.